This TCR beta chain was sequenced in a study of shared clonotypes between healthy human individuals. Broader study findings: All-four-donor shared clonotypes had higher generation probabilities than non-shared clonotypes did.

The CD4+ fraction was divided into a CD45RA+ naive subset and a CD45RA-negative memory subset. Concerning this clone: Its antigen is unidentified.

TCRdb keeps only in-frame clones here, not all; method: immunoSEQ multiplex PCR. The sample carries over a million clones, 75% to 85% recorded once. The receptor was derived from a man aged 18-30 years in good health. Some clones in this sample may be carry-over from other donors' samples. The sample comprised memory CD4+ T cells from PBMCs. Subset given: CD45RA-negative fraction.

CDR3 in amino acids: CAWGQATGELFF. The CDR3, as DNA: TGTGCCTGGGGACAGGCGACCGGGGAGCTGTTTTTT. The V call is TRBV30, the J call TRBJ2-2; TRBD1 matches at 7 bases. The trim removed 5 bases at V and 5 bases at J, leaving 2 bases unmatched. The CDR3 covers 12 residues. Germline V gene lookup returns CDR1 GTSNPN and CDR2 SVGIG (reference sequence).